A selection of T cell receptor beta chains follows, all from one sample in a study of regulatory T cells in long-lasting Graves disease. Each CDR3 protein is one row after TCRdb ran MiXCR on the multiplex PCR reads. The data hold 560,000 or so distinct CDR3 sequences, with about 16% observed a single time. This sample was shared with a second study, whose subject was T cells in Graves' hyperthyroidism and ophthalmopathy.

The sample here was peripheral blood mononuclear cells (PBMCs), taken at new diagnosis, from a patient treated with antithyroid drugs. Receptor source: a man between 18 and 35 years old with Graves disease. The conserved cysteine and the conserved F or W are not part of the CDR3 here. Clone size is stated in some rows and not others, as once, few, many or a class when expanded.

few | TRBJ2-7 | TRBV28 | ASRRTGESDEQY
few | TRBJ1-6 | TRBV3-1 | ASSQDFDLNSPLH
many | TRBJ2-2 | TRBV28 | ASSLSGRTNTGELF
few | TRBJ2-2 | TRBV18 | ASSPRRTENTGELF
many | TRBJ2-3 | TRBV20-1 | SALSGTSGSTDTQY
few | TRBJ1-2 | TRBV20-1 | SARDLRLGTAAYGYT
many | TRBJ1-2 | TRBV12-3/TRBV12-4 | ASRGAEGQRP
NA | TRBJ2-7 | TRBV5-1 | ASSSSGTGISYEQY
NA | TRBJ2-7 | TRBV5-5 | ASSFTGTANYEQY
many | TRBJ2-7 | TRBV2 | AIKEGHYEQY
NA | TRBJ2-7 | TRBV19 | ASSILAGDDYEQY
NA | TRBJ2-3 | TRBV9 | ASSAPGAGADTQY
NA | TRBJ1-5 | TRBV2 | ASSETGGLQPQH
few | TRBJ2-7 | TRBV28 | ASSETGTSGAYEQY
many | TRBJ1-1 | TRBV30 | AWSVRGTVAF
many | TRBJ1-3 | TRBV27 | ASSSGAGGVTSGNTIY